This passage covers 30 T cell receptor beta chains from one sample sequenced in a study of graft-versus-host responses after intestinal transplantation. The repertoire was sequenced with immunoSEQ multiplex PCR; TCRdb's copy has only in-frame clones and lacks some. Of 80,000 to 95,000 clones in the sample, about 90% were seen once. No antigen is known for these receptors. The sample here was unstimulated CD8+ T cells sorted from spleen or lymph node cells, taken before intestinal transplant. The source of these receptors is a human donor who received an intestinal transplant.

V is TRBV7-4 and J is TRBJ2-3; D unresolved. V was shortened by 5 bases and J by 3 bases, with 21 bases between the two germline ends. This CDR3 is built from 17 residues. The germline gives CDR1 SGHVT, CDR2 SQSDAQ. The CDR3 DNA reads TGTGCCAGCAGCAAAGTGGGTAGGCGAGAAATGACAGATACGCAGTATTTT. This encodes CASSKVGRREMTDTQYF.

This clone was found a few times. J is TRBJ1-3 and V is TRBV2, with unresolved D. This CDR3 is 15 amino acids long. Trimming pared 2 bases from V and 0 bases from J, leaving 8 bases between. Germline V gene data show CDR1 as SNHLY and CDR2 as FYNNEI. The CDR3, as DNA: TGTGCCAGCAGTGAACTGGGCTCCTCTGGAAACACCATATATTTT. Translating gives CASSELGSSGNTIYF.

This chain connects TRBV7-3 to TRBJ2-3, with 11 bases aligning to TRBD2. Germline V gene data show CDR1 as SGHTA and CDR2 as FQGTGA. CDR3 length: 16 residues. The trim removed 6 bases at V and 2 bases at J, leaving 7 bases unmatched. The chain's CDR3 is CASSLLAGGYTDTQYF. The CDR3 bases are TGTGCCAGCAGTCTTCTAGCGGGGGGATACACAGATACGCAGTATTTT.

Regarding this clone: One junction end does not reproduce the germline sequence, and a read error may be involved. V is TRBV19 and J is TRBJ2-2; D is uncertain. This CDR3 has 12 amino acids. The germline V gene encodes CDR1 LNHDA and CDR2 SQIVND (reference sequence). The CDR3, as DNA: TGCGCCAGCAGGCTGAGGACCGGGGAGCTGTTTTTT. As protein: CASRLRTGELFF.

CDR3 bases: TGCGCCAGCAGCCAAGATGAAGAGATAAAGGGGACCCAGTACTTC. It codes for CASSQDEEIKGTQYF. The J gene is TRBJ2-5, the V gene TRBV4-1; no definite D call. The CDR3 is 15 residues long. CDR1 MGHRA and CDR2 YSYEKL come from the germline V gene. Trimming removed 0 bases from V and 7 bases from J, with 15 bases in between.

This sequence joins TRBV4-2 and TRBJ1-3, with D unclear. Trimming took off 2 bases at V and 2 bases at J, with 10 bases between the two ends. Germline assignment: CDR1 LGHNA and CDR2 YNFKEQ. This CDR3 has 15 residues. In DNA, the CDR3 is TGTGCCAGCAGCCAATACACAGAAACTGGAAACACCATATATTTT. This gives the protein CASSQYTETGNTIYF.

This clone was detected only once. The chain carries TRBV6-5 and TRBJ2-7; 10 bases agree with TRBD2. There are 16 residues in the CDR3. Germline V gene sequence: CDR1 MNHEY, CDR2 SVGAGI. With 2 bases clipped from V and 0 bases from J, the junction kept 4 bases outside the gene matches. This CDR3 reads CASSYTLAGASYEQYF. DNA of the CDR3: TGTGCCAGCAGTTACACCCTAGCGGGGGCCTCCTACGAGCAGTACTTC.

In nucleotides, the CDR3 is TGTGCCAGCAGCCAAACCGGGACTAGCGGAAACATTCAGTACTTC. This encodes CASSQTGTSGNIQYF. This chain connects TRBV7-9 to TRBJ2-4; 11 bases agree with TRBD2. V lost 5 bases and J lost 6; bases outside the gene matches: 6. Germline CDR1 is SEHNR and CDR2 is FQNEAQ (reference sequence). This CDR3 is built from 15 residues.

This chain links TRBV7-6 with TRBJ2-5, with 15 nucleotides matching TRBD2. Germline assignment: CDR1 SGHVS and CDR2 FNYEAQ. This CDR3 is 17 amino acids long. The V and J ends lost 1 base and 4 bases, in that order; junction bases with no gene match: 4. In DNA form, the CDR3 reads TGTGCCAGCAGCTTAGGGACTAGCGGGAGGGCCCGAGAGACCCAGTACTTC. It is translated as CASSLGTSGRARETQYF. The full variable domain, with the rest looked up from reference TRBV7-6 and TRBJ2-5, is GAGVSQSPRYKVTKRGQDVALRCDPISGHVSLYWYRQALGQGPEFLTYFNYEAQQDKSGLPNDRFSAERPEGSISTLTIQRTEQRDSAMYRCASSLGTSGRARETQYFGPGTRLLVL.

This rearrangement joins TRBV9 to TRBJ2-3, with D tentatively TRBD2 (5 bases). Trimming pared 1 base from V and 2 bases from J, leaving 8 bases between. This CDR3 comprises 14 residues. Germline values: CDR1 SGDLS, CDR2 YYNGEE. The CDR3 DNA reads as TGTGCCAGCAGCGTATCAGCGGACACAGATACGCAGTATTTT. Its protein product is CASSVSADTDTQYF. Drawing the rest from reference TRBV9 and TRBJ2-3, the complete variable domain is DSGVTQTPKHLITATGQRVTLRCSPRSGDLSVYWYQQSLDQGLQFLIQYYNGEERAKGNILERFSAQQFPDLHSELNLSSLELGDSALYFCASSVSADTDTQYFGPGTRLTVL.

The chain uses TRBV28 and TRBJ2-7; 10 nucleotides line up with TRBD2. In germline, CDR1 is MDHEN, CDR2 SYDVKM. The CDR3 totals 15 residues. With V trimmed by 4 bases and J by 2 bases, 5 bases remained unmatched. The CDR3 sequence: CASSWPSGSPYEQYF. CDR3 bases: TGTGCCAGCAGTTGGCCTAGCGGGAGTCCCTACGAGCAGTACTTC.

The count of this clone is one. The CDR3 DNA sequence: TGTGCCAGCAGTTTTGGCGTCTCCTACAATGAGCAGTTCTTC. As protein: CASSFGVSYNEQFF. This rearrangement joins TRBV27 to TRBJ2-1, with no clear D. V lost 3 bases to trimming and J lost 0 bases, with 6 bases between them. The CDR3 spans 14 residues. Germline assignment: CDR1 MNHEY and CDR2 SMNVEV (reference sequence).

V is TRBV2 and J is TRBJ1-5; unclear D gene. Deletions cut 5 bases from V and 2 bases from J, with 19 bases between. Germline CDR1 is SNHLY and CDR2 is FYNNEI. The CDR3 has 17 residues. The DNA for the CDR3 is TGTGCCAGCAGTTCCCTTAGACCCTCGGTAGGCAATCAGCCCCAGCATTTT. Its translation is CASSSLRPSVGNQPQHF.

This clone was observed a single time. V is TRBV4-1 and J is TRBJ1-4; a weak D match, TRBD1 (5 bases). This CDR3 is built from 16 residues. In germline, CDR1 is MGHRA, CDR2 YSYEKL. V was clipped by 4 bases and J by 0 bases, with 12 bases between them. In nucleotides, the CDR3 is TGCGCCAGCAGCCGCCGCGTGACAGCAACTAATGAAAAACTGTTTTTT. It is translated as CASSRRVTATNEKLFF.

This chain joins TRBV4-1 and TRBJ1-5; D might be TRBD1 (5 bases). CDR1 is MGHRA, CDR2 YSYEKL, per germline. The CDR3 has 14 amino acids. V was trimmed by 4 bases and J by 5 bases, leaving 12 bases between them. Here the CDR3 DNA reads TGCGCCAGCAGCCCTATTGGGGGGGATCAGCCCCAGCATTTT. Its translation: CASSPIGGDQPQHF.

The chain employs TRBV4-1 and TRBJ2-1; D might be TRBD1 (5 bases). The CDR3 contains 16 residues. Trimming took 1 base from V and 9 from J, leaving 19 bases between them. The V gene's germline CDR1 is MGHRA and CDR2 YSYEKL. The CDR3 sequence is CASSQVDSSPFSEQFF. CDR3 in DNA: TGCGCCAGCAGCCAAGTCGACAGCTCACCTTTCAGTGAGCAGTTCTTC.

CDR3: CASSLVLGGSLNNNEQFF. In nucleotides, the CDR3 is TGTGCCAGCAGCTTAGTATTGGGAGGCAGCTTAAACAACAATGAGCAGTTCTTC. The genes are TRBV7-9 and TRBJ2-1; D possibly corresponds to TRBD2 (6 bases). The germline CDR1 and CDR2 sequences are SEHNR and FQNEAQ (reference sequence). V was trimmed by 1 base and J by 5 bases, leaving 21 bases between them. The CDR3 has 18 amino acids.

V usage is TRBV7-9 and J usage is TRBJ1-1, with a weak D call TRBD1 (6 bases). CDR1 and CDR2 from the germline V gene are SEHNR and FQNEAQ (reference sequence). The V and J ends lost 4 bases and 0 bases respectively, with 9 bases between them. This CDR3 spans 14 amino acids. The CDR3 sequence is CASSYRDVNTEAFF. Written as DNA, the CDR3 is TGTGCCAGCAGCTACAGGGATGTGAACACTGAAGCTTTCTTT.

CDR3: CASSLGQIYEQYF. CDR3 DNA: TGTGCCAGCAGCTTAGGGCAGATCTACGAGCAGTACTTC. The chain carries TRBV11-2 and TRBJ2-5; D is undetermined. The J call could be wrong; TRBJ2-7 is a better fit for the DNA end. This CDR3 comprises 13 residues. Germline CDR1 SGHAT, CDR2 FQNNGV.

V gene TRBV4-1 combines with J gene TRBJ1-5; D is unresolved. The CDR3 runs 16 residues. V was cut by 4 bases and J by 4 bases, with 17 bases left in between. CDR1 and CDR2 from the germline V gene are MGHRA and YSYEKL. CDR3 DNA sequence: TGCGCCAGCAGCCTGGGATTTGGGGATCCAAATCAGCCCCAGCATTTT. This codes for CASSLGFGDPNQPQHF.

CDR3 nucleotides: TGTGCCAGTAGCACCGCGGGAGCCCCCACAGATACGCAGTATTTT. Amino acid sequence: CASSTAGAPTDTQYF. The rearrangement joins TRBV19 to TRBJ2-3, with TRBD2 matching 7 bases. The V segment lost 6 bases and the J segment 2 bases; nucleotides outside the gene matches: 8. The CDR3 consists of 15 residues. Per the germline V gene, CDR1 is LNHDA and CDR2 is SQIVND (reference sequence).

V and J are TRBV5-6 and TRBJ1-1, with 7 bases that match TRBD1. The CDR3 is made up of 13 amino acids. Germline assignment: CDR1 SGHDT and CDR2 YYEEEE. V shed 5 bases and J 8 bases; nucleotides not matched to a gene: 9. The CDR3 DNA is TGTGCCAGCAGTCCAACAGGGGTGAACGAAGCTTTCTTT. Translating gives CASSPTGVNEAFF.

The CDR3 here is CSVELAGAYEQYF. The CDR3 DNA is TGCAGCGTTGAACTAGCGGGGGCCTACGAGCAGTACTTC. The rearrangement uses TRBV29-1 and TRBJ2-7; 10 bases are shared with TRBD2. V lost 2 bases, J lost 2 bases, and 0 bases stayed unmatched. The CDR3 consists of 13 residues. Germline CDR1 is SQVTM and CDR2 is ANQGSEA.

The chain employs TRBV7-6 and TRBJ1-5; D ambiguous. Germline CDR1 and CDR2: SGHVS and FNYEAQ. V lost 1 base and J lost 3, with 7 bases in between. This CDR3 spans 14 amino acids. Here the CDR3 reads CASSLGPHNQPQHF. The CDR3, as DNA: TGTGCCAGCAGCTTAGGACCGCACAATCAGCCCCAGCATTTT. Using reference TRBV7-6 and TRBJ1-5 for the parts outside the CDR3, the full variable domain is GAGVSQSPRYKVTKRGQDVALRCDPISGHVSLYWYRQALGQGPEFLTYFNYEAQQDKSGLPNDRFSAERPEGSISTLTIQRTEQRDSAMYRCASSLGPHNQPQHFGDGTRLSIL.

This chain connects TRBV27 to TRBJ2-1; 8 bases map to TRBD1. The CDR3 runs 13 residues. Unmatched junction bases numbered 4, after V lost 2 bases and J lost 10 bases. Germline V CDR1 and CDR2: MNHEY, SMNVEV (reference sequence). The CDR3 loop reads CASSLPHRGEQFF. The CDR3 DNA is TGTGCCAGCAGTTTACCCCACAGGGGGGAGCAGTTCTTC.

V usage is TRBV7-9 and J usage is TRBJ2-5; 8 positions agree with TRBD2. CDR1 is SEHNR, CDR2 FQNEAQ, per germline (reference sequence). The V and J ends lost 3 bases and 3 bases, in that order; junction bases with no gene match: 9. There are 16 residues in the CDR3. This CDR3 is CASSFMAGGLKETQYF. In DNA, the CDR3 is TGTGCCAGCAGCTTTATGGCGGGGGGCCTTAAAGAGACCCAGTACTTC. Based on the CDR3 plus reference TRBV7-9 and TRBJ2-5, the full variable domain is DTGVSQNPRHKITKRGQNVTFRCDPISEHNRLYWYRQTLGQGPEFLTYFQNEAQLEKSRLLSDRFSAERPKGSFSTLEIQRTEQGDSAMYLCASSFMAGGLKETQYFGPGTRLLVL.

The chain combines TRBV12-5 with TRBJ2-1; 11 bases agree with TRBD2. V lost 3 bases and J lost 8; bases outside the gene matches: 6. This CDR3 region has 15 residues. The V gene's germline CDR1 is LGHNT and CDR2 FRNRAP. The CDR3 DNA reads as TGTGCTAGTGGTTTTACACTAGCGGGAGCGGATGAGCAGTTCTTC. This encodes CASGFTLAGADEQFF. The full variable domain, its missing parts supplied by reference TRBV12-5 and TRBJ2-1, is DARVTQTPRHKVTEMGQEVTMRCQPILGHNTVFWYRQTMMQGLELLAYFRNRAPLDDSGMPKDRFSAEMPDATLATLKIQPSEPRDSAVYFCASGFTLAGADEQFFGPGTRLTVL.

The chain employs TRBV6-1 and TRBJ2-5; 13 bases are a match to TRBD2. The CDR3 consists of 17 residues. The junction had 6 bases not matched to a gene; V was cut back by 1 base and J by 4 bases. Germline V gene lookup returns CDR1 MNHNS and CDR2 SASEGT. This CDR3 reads CASSEDPGLAGRETQYF. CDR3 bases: TGTGCCAGCAGTGAAGATCCGGGACTAGCGGGGCGAGAGACCCAGTACTTC.

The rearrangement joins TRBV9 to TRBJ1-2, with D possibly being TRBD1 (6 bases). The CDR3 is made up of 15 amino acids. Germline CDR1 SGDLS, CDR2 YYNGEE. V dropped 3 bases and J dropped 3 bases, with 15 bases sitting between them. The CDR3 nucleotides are TGTGCCAGCAGCGCCGACCGGGACATCGACTATGGCTACACCTTC. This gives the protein CASSADRDIDYGYTF.

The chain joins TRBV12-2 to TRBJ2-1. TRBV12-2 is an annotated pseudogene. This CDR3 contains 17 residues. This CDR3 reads CASRPKGGSPGYNEQFF. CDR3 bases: TGTGCAAGTCGCCCCAAGGGGGGCAGTCCGGGATACAATGAGCAGTTCTTC.